These 22 T cell receptor beta chains share one sample of origin, sequenced in a study of blood T cell repertoires in COVID-19. Measured with immunoSEQ multiplex PCR; TCRdb has only the in-frame clones, and not every one. The sample contains tens of thousands of clones, 85% of which appear only once. What was sequenced was peripheral blood. The receptors here all came from a human donor in a cohort sampled during active COVID-19.

J is TRBJ2-7 and V is TRBV7-2, with a weak D call TRBD1 (6 bases). Germline assignment: CDR1 SGHTA and CDR2 FQGNSA. The CDR3 is 15 residues long. Trimming shortened V by 1 base and J by 5 bases, and 15 bases separated the two germline ends. The CDR3 region is CASSLGLTGSNEQYF. The CDR3 DNA reads TGTGCCAGCAGCTTAGGTCTTACAGGGTCCAACGAGCAGTACTTC.

The rearrangement links TRBV6-5 to TRBJ2-7, with no clear D. The CDR3 has 11 residues. The germline CDR1 and CDR2 sequences are MNHEY and SVGAGI. Trimming took 6 bases from V and 6 from J, leaving 9 bases between them. In DNA, the CDR3 is TGTGCCAGCAGCGGTAATCGCGAGCAGTACTTC. Encoded protein: CASSGNREQYF.

The gene calls are TRBV7-6 and TRBJ2-7; TRBD2 matches at 11 bases. The germline V gene has CDR1 SGHVS and CDR2 FNYEAQ. The ends lost 4 bases at V and 3 bases at J; junction bases unmatched: 5. The CDR3 runs 15 residues. CDR3 residues: CASSSSGLAVYEQYF. In DNA, the CDR3 is TGTGCCAGCAGCTCCTCGGGACTAGCGGTCTACGAGCAGTACTTC.

This clone showed up just a few times. V is TRBV30 and J is TRBJ1-1, with a weak D call TRBD1 (6 bases). Trimming shortened V by 4 bases and J by 1 base, and 16 bases separated the two germline ends. Germline CDR1 reads GTSNPN; CDR2 reads SVGIG (reference sequence). The CDR3 loop spans 15 amino acids. CDR3 protein: CAWNDPGQPNTEAFF. In DNA form, the CDR3 reads TGTGCCTGGAATGACCCCGGACAGCCGAACACTGAAGCTTTCTTT.

The chain recombines TRBV30 with TRBJ2-6; 8 bases are shared with TRBD1. This CDR3 contains 14 residues. J gave up 3 bases and V 4 bases, and 2 bases lay outside the gene matches. Germline loops: CDR1 GTSNPN, CDR2 SVGIG (reference sequence). Here the CDR3 reads CAWTRGLGANVLTF. CDR3 bases: TGTGCCTGGACCAGGGGGCTTGGGGCCAACGTCCTGACTTTC. The entire variable domain, with the rest obtained from reference TRBV30 and TRBJ2-6, is as follows: SQTIHQWPATLVQPVGSPLSLECTVEGTSNPNLYWYRQAAGRGLQLLFYSVGIGQISSEVPQNLSASRPQDRQFILSSKKLLLSDSGFYLCAWTRGLGANVLTFGAGSRLTVL.

V is TRBV5-4 and J is TRBJ1-3, with 7 bases that match TRBD1. The CDR3 is 15 amino acids. Germline V gene sequence: CDR1 SGHNT, CDR2 YYREEE (reference sequence). V shed 5 bases and J 3 bases; nucleotides not matched to a gene: 8. CDR3 amino acids: CASRRADRDGNTIYF. CDR3 sequence (DNA): TGTGCCAGCAGACGCGCCGACAGGGATGGAAACACCATATATTTT.

The chain uses TRBV6-6 and TRBJ2-7, with 14 bases aligning to TRBD2. The CDR3 consists of 16 residues. Trimming cost V 2 bases and J 5 bases; bases outside gene matches: 5. The germline gives CDR1 MNHNY, CDR2 SVGAGI (reference sequence). Here the CDR3 DNA reads TGTGCCAGCAGTTACGGGACTAGCGGGAGAGGAAACGAGCAGTACTTC. This translates into CASSYGTSGRGNEQYF.

V gene TRBV12-2 combines with J gene TRBJ1-5; TRBD1 is the table's D call, not checked against the DNA. TRBV12-2 is an annotated pseudogene. The CDR3 is made up of 15 amino acids. For the CDR3, the DNA is TGTGCAAGTCGCCCCGGACAGGGTAGAAGTCAGCCCCAGCATTTT. It translates to CASRPGQGRSQPQHF.

V is TRBV12-5 and J is TRBJ2-7; possible D gene TRBD1, 5 bases. The CDR3 covers 14 residues. Per germline, CDR1 LGHNT and CDR2 FRNRAP. Trimming left V 2 bases short and J 0 bases short, with 8 bases between. Written as DNA, the CDR3 is TGTGCTAGTGGTTTGTTAGGGGTCTCCTACGAGCAGTACTTC. Protein: CASGLLGVSYEQYF.

This clone has a single count. The rearrangement uses TRBV6-4 and TRBJ2-2, with unresolved D. Germline values: CDR1 MRHNA, CDR2 SNTAGT. The CDR3 has 13 residues. The germline V and J ends were trimmed by 4 bases and 7 bases, with 10 bases remaining between them. The CDR3 DNA follows: TGTGCCAGCAGTGCCTCGAGTATCGGGGAGCTGTTTTTT. Its translation: CASSASSIGELFF.

The rearrangement uses TRBV4-3 and TRBJ2-2, with D maybe TRBD2 (6 bases). V was shortened by 5 bases and J by 1 base, with 11 bases between the two germline ends. This CDR3 is built from 15 residues. Germline assignment: CDR1 LGHNA and CDR2 YSLEER. CDR3 DNA: TGCGCCAGCAGCATCGGGACTCAGAACACCGGGGAGCTGTTTTTT. This translates into CASSIGTQNTGELFF.

This clone came up once. As DNA, the CDR3 is TGTGCCAGCAGCTCTAATCCCGGGTTAGGAGAGACCCAGTACTTC. This translates into CASSSNPGLGETQYF. The chain combines TRBV7-2 with TRBJ2-5; D gene uncertain. V was clipped by 4 bases and J by 4 bases, with 16 bases between them. The CDR3 loop spans 15 amino acids. Germline-derived CDR1 and CDR2 are SGHTA and FQGNSA.

This sequence joins TRBV19 and TRBJ2-1, with 7 bases aligning to TRBD1. This CDR3 has 15 residues. The junction had 10 bases not matched to a gene; V was cut back by 6 bases and J by 5 bases. Germline CDR1 and CDR2: LNHDA and SQIVND (reference sequence). CDR3: CASSQDRARHNEQFF. As DNA, the CDR3 is TGTGCCAGTAGCCAAGACAGGGCCCGTCACAATGAGCAGTTCTTC.

The genes are TRBV24-1 and TRBJ1-3, with 7 positions matching TRBD1. The J segment lost 4 bases and the V segment lost 7 bases, leaving 15 bases of the junction unmatched. The CDR3 sequence is 17 residues long. Germline assignment: CDR1 KGHDR and CDR2 SFDVKD. CDR3 loop: CATSKNRQGRAGNTIYF. CDR3 nucleotides: TGTGCCACCAGCAAAAACCGACAGGGAAGGGCCGGAAACACCATATATTTT.

V gene TRBV19 combines with J gene TRBJ1-1; 7 bases match TRBD1. The V gene's germline CDR1 is LNHDA and CDR2 SQIVND (reference sequence). This CDR3 is 15 amino acids long. Losses at the gene ends were 7 bases for V and 8 bases for J; bases not matched to a gene: 16. This CDR3 is CASNPQQGNPREAFF. CDR3 sequence (DNA): TGTGCCAGTAATCCACAACAGGGGAACCCCCGGGAAGCTTTCTTT.

This clone was detected only once. V usage is TRBV10-1 and J usage is TRBJ2-7, with 8 bases aligning to TRBD1. From germline, CDR1 is WNHNN and CDR2 SYGVQD (reference sequence). The ends lost 4 bases at V and 6 bases at J; junction bases unmatched: 2. The CDR3 is 12 residues long. The CDR3 DNA follows: TGCGCCAGCAGTGGGACAGGGATCGAGCAGTACTTC. Translation gives CASSGTGIEQYF.

The chain joins TRBV19 to TRBJ2-2; a possible D gene is TRBD2 (6 bases). Germline V lookup: CDR1 LNHDA, CDR2 SQIVND (reference sequence). V lost 5 bases to trimming and J lost 1 base, with 14 bases between them. The length of the CDR3 is 16 residues. Here the CDR3 DNA reads TGTGCCAGTAGTCCCCTGAGTAGCGGGAACACCGGGGAGCTGTTTTTT. This translates into CASSPLSSGNTGELFF.

V is TRBV10-1 and J is TRBJ2-7; the match to TRBD1 covers 12 bases. In germline, CDR1 is WNHNN, CDR2 SYGVQD (reference sequence). CDR3 size: 16 residues. Germline trimming cut 8 bases from V and 3 bases from J; bases unmatched to any gene: 11. The CDR3 sequence is CASPHHRDRGHYEQYF. As DNA, the CDR3 is TGCGCCAGCCCTCACCACCGGGACAGGGGGCACTACGAGCAGTACTTC.

This clone appeared once. The CDR3 is CASSLGDRGWSIQYF. As DNA, the CDR3 is TGTGCCAGCAGCTTAGGCGACAGGGGATGGAGCATTCAGTACTTC. The J gene is TRBJ2-4, the V gene TRBV7-2, with TRBD1 matching over 8 bases. The V gene end was trimmed by 1 base and the J gene end by 9 bases; junction bases not matched to a gene: 8. Germline CDR1 reads SGHTA; CDR2 reads FQGNSA. There are 15 residues in the CDR3.

CDR3 residues: CASSPATGIQETQYF. The DNA of the CDR3 is TGTGCCAGCAGCCCAGCAACAGGGATCCAAGAGACCCAGTACTTC. The V call is TRBV9, the J call TRBJ2-5; possible D gene TRBD1, 6 bases. Germline V gene lookup returns CDR1 SGDLS and CDR2 YYNGEE. V was clipped by 4 bases and J by 1 base, with 14 bases between them. This CDR3 has 15 residues.

CDR3 sequence reads: CASLTEGVLPLNQPQHF. CDR3 DNA: TGTGCCAGCCTTACCGAGGGGGTACTGCCCCTCAATCAGCCCCAGCATTTT. The chain carries TRBV28 and TRBJ1-5; possible D gene TRBD1, 6 bases. Germline loops: CDR1 MDHEN, CDR2 SYDVKM. CDR3 length equals 17 residues. V lost 8 bases and J lost 3, with 23 bases in between.

In DNA, the CDR3 is TGTGCCAGCTCACGGACTAGCGGGAACACCGGGGAGCTGTTTTTT. Its protein is CASSRTSGNTGELFF. The chain links TRBV18 to TRBJ2-2; the match to TRBD2 covers 10 bases. CDR3 length equals 15 residues. From germline, CDR1 is KGHSH and CDR2 LQKENI. Trimming at V came to 4 bases and at J to 1 base, leaving 0 bases not matched to a gene. The entire variable domain, with the rest obtained from reference TRBV18 and TRBJ2-2, is as follows: NAGVMQNPRHLVRRRGQEARLRCSPMKGHSHVYWYRQLPEEGLKFMVYLQKENIIDESGMPKERFSAEFPKEGPSILRIQQVVRGDSAAYFCASSRTSGNTGELFFGEGSRLTVL.